In this sample, the clone carrying this T cell receptor beta chain turned up a few times. Its antigen remains unidentified. The sample belongs to a study of T-cell reconstitution after alpha-beta-depleted transplantation in children. This CDR3 spans 14 amino acids. Germline CDR1 and CDR2: MDHEN and SYDVKM. The ends were cut back, 2 bases at V and 8 bases at J, with 15 bases in the middle. Points from the study as a whole: For some patients, TCRbeta diversity was high at day 60 because of recipient T cells and thymic progenitors that survived. T-cell numbers and diversity, one year after transplant, stemmed largely from T cells that were newly produced. In patients about two months after transplant, alpha-beta T cells reportedly arose from several hundred expanded graft clones.

Library preparation (for TCRbeta) was performed with unique molecular identifiers. From the PCR reads, TCRdb called clonotypes with MiXCR, one entry per CDR3 protein. Here the sample spans around 200,000 distinct CDR3 sequences, approximately 8.4% being singletons. The chain uses TRBV28 and TRBJ1-2; a weak D match, TRBD1 (5 bases). This sample comprised PBMCs, mostly from graft donor cells, obtained 360 days after TCRalphabeta/CD19-depleted stem cell transplant. The TCR was taken from a male patient aged 2-15 years who had a stem cell transplant for acute myeloid leukemia, so the T cells may come from the graft donor. CDR3 nucleotides: TGTGCCAGCAGTTTAAGGGGCAGGGCAGGGGGCTACACCTTC. Its protein is CASSLRGRAGGYTF.